Following are 4 T cell receptor beta chains from one sample sequenced in a study of blood T cell repertoires in COVID-19. Clones were sequenced by immunoSEQ multiplex PCR, and TCRdb holds only the in-frame ones, with some missing. The sample holds a few hundred thousand clones, about 86% seen once. Sequenced input: PBMCs or T cells enriched from blood (not recorded which). These receptors were obtained from a young woman who had been exposed to COVID-19.

The chain uses TRBV30 and TRBJ1-4; 7 nucleotides agree with TRBD1. This CDR3 is 14 amino acids long. With 4 bases clipped from V and 4 bases from J, the junction kept 6 bases outside the gene matches. The germline CDR1 and CDR2 sequences are GTSNPN and SVGIG (reference sequence). Here the CDR3 reads CAWKAQGDNEKLFF. The CDR3 DNA sequence: TGTGCCTGGAAAGCGCAGGGGGATAATGAAAAACTGTTTTTT. The full variable domain, with the rest looked up from reference TRBV30 and TRBJ1-4, is SQTIHQWPATLVQPVGSPLSLECTVEGTSNPNLYWYRQAAGRGLQLLFYSVGIGQISSEVPQNLSASRPQDRQFILSSKKLLLSDSGFYLCAWKAQGDNEKLFFGSGTQLSVL.

The sample holds one count of this clone. In nucleotides, the CDR3 is TGTGCCAGCAGCGTAGTACTAGCGGGGCCTGAGCAGTTCTTC. It specifies CASSVVLAGPEQFF. The chain combines TRBV9 with TRBJ2-1; 10 nucleotides line up with TRBD2. The length of the CDR3 is 14 residues. Germline trimming cut 0 bases from V and 9 bases from J; bases unmatched to any gene: 3. The germline V gene has CDR1 SGDLS and CDR2 YYNGEE.

The V gene is TRBV5-6, the J gene TRBJ2-1, with 12 positions matching TRBD2. Germline V lookup: CDR1 SGHDT, CDR2 YYEEEE. V gave up 4 bases and J gave up 11 bases; unmatched junction bases: 10. The CDR3 covers 15 residues. The CDR3 loop is CASSATSGGPSKQFF. Here the CDR3 DNA reads TGTGCCAGCAGCGCGACTAGCGGGGGACCTTCTAAGCAGTTCTTC. Complete variable domain (other parts from reference TRBV5-6 and TRBJ2-1): DAGVTQSPTHLIKTRGQQVTLRCSPKSGHDTVSWYQQALGQGPQFIFQYYEEEERQRGNFPDRFSGHQFPNYSSELNVNALLLGDSALYLCASSATSGGPSKQFFGPGTRLTVL.

This chain's CDR3 is CSAGTSYNEQFF. The CDR3 DNA is TGCAGCGCAGGGACTAGCTACAATGAGCAGTTCTTC. This chain connects TRBV29-1 to TRBJ2-1, with 8 bases aligning to TRBD2. J was trimmed by 3 bases and V by 7 bases; bases with no gene match: 2. The germline V gene has CDR1 SQVTM and CDR2 ANQGSEA. CDR3 length: 12 amino acids.